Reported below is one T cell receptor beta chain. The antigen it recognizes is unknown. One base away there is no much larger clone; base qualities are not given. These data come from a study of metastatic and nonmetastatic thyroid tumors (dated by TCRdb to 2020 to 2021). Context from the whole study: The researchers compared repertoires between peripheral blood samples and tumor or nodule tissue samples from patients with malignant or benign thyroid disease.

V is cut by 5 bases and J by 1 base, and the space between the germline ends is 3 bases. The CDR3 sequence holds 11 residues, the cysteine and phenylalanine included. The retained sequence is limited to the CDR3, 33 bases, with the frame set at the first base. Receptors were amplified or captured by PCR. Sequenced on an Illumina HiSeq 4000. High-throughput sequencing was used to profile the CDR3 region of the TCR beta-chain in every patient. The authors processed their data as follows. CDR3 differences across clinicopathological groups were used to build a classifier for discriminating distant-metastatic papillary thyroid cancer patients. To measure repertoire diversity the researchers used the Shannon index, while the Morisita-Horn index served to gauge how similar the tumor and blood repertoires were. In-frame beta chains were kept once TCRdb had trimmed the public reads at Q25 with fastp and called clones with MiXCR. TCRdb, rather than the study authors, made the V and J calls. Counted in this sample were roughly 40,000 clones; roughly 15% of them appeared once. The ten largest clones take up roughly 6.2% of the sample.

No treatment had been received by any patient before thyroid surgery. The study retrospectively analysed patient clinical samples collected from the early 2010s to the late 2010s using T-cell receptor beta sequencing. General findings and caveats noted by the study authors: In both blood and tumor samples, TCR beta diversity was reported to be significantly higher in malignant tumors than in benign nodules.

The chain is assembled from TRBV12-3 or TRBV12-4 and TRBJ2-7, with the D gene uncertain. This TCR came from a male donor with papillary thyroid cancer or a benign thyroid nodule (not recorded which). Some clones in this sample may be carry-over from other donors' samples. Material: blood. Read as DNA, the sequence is TGTGCCAGCAGTCCTTCCTACGAGCAGTACTTC. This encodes CASSPSYEQYF.